This TCR beta chain was captured by sequencing in a study of blood T cell repertoires in COVID-19. It was during active infection that Seattle patients were enrolled and then longitudinally followed. Original processing methods: Amplified reference gene primers provided the basis for estimating nucleated cell counts. The table came from immunoSEQ multiplex PCR; TCRdb's copy has only in-frame clones and leaves some out. The DNA was the basis for D and trimming; V, J and clone size are from that table. The sample contains approximately 99,000 clones, roughly 88% of which appear only once. The V gene end was trimmed by 2 bases and the J gene end by 1 base; junction bases not matched to a gene: 5. Germline CDR1 is LNHDA and CDR2 is SQIVND (reference sequence). This CDR3 spans 17 amino acids.

The receptor's source is a man aged 50 or older with COVID-19, enrolled during active disease. Source material: peripheral blood. The genes are TRBV19 and TRBJ2-6; 7 bases map to TRBD1. The CDR3 loop reads CASSIQGVTSGANVLTF. The CDR3 coding sequence is TGTGCCAGTAGTATACAGGGGGTAACGTCTGGGGCCAACGTCCTGACTTTC.